Listed below are T cell receptor beta chains from one sample, sequenced in a study of a mutant IDH1 vaccine in newly diagnosed glioma. Produced via immunoSEQ multiplex PCR; TCRdb's table is partial and in-frame only. The sample includes tens of thousands of clones, 81% of them seen just once. The antigens for these receptors are not known. This specimen consisted of PBMCs, obtained from a glioma patient whose treatment included an IDH1 peptide vaccine. Receptors were obtained from a woman between 40 and 50 years old with glioma. Some clones in this sample may be carry-over from other donors' samples. The CDR3 runs from the conserved cysteine through the conserved F or W. D genes are given only for firm matches. Part of the rows lack a size; the others show once, few, many or a class for expanded clones.

v_gene: TRBV19; abundance: .; j_gene: TRBJ2-1; d_gene: .; CDR3aa: CASSAMRSYNEQFF; CDR3nt: TGTGCCAGTAGCGCCATGAGGTCCTACAATGAGCAGTTCTTC
v_gene: TRBV19; abundance: .; j_gene: TRBJ2-2; d_gene: .; CDR3aa: CASSIGIRELFF; CDR3nt: TGTGCCAGTAGTATCGGTATCCGGGAGCTGTTTTTT
v_gene: TRBV9; abundance: .; j_gene: TRBJ2-7; d_gene: .; CDR3aa: CASSARQAGEQYF; CDR3nt: TGTGCCAGCAGCGCCAGACAGGCTGGCGAGCAGTACTTC
v_gene: TRBV14; abundance: .; j_gene: TRBJ2-5; d_gene: .; CDR3aa: CASSQSGPPQYF; CDR3nt: TGTGCCAGCAGCCAAAGCGGGCCGCCCCAGTACTTC
v_gene: TRBV4-3; abundance: once; j_gene: TRBJ2-3; d_gene: .; CDR3aa: CASSQGSGEPDTQYF; CDR3nt: TGCGCCAGCAGCCAAGGTTCGGGTGAACCAGATACGCAGTATTTT
v_gene: TRBV27; abundance: once; j_gene: TRBJ1-1; d_gene: .; CDR3aa: CASSKGNTEAFF; CDR3nt: TGTGCCAGCAGCAAGGGGAACACTGAAGCTTTCTTT
v_gene: TRBV6-6; abundance: .; j_gene: TRBJ1-2; d_gene: .; CDR3aa: CASGDENGYTF; CDR3nt: TGTGCCAGCGGGGACGAGAATGGCTACACCTTC
v_gene: TRBV6-1; abundance: .; j_gene: TRBJ2-7; d_gene: TRBD1; CDR3aa: CASSADRYEQYF; CDR3nt: TGTGCCAGCAGTGCGGACAGGTACGAGCAGTACTTC
v_gene: TRBV9; abundance: .; j_gene: TRBJ2-5; d_gene: TRBD2; CDR3aa: CASSAGLAGDVETQYF; CDR3nt: TGTGCCAGCAGCGCCGGACTAGCGGGAGACGTGGAGACCCAGTACTTC
v_gene: TRBV4-1; abundance: few; j_gene: TRBJ2-1; d_gene: .; CDR3aa: CASSQDNPGLKFF; CDR3nt: TGCGCCAGCAGCCAAGATAACCCGGGACTTAAGTTCTTC
v_gene: TRBV9; abundance: .; j_gene: TRBJ1-1; d_gene: .; CDR3aa: CASSQGQNTEAFF; CDR3nt: TGTGCCAGCAGCCAGGGGCAGAACACTGAAGCTTTCTTT
v_gene: TRBV13; abundance: .; j_gene: TRBJ2-1; d_gene: .; CDR3aa: CASSLGSSYNEQFF; CDR3nt: TGTGCCAGCAGCTTAGGGAGCTCCTACAATGAGCAGTTCTTC
v_gene: TRBV27; abundance: .; j_gene: TRBJ2-3; d_gene: .; CDR3aa: CASSSHLGPDTQYF; CDR3nt: TGTGCCAGCAGTTCCCACCTAGGCCCAGATACGCAGTATTTT
v_gene: TRBV4-1; abundance: few; j_gene: TRBJ1-3; d_gene: .; CDR3aa: CASSQSTASGNTIYF; CDR3nt: TGCGCCAGCAGCCAATCGACGGCGTCTGGAAACACCATATATTTT
v_gene: TRBV5-6; abundance: .; j_gene: TRBJ1-3; d_gene: TRBD1; CDR3aa: CASSSLPRDRGNTIYF; CDR3nt: TGTGCCAGCAGCTCGCTACCCCGGGACAGGGGAAACACCATATATTTT
v_gene: TRBV11-2; abundance: .; j_gene: TRBJ2-5; d_gene: .; CDR3aa: CASSRERQETQYF; CDR3nt: TGTGCCAGCAGCCGGGAACGCCAAGAGACCCAGTACTTC